This TCR beta chain came from a study of shared clonotypes between healthy human individuals. The CDR3 runs to 15 residues. The V end lost 4 bases, the J end lost 7 bases, and 17 bases lay between the germline ends. Per germline, CDR1 SGHRS and CDR2 YFSETQ. Naive CD8 cells were CD45RO-negative, positively selected for CCR7, excluding terminally differentiated effector memory CD45RA+ cells. Libraries were prepared by immunoSEQ multiplex PCR; TCRdb keeps only in-frame clonotypes and omits some of them. The sample records about 2 million clones, just under 95% being singletons. The receptor was derived from a man in his late teens or twenties in good health. V gene TRBV5-1 combines with J gene TRBJ2-2; D may be TRBD2 (6 bases). Material for sequencing was naive CD8+ T cells sorted from blood. The CDR3 sequence: CASSLNGLLDGELFF. The CDR3, as DNA: TGCGCCAGCAGCCTGAACGGACTACTTGACGGGGAGCTGTTTTTT.